The entry below describes one T cell receptor beta chain. Its antigen remains undetermined. Qualities for individual bases were not recorded, and no much larger clone is one base off. These data belong to a study of CD8 T cells in Susac syndrome (dated by TCRdb to between 2018 and 2021). For the study in its entirety: The study used repertoire sequencing to test whether antigen drove CD8+ T cell activation and differentiation in Susac syndrome. Clonality of the CD8+ T cell repertoire was compared between more than 10 healthy donors, approximately 14 Susac syndrome patients and 15 multiple sclerosis patients.

RNA was extracted using the RNeasy kit, and about 0.5 to 1 microgram was reverse transcribed with random hexamers. The immunoSEQ multiplex PCR assay, covering 54 Vbeta and 13 Jbeta segments, was used to amplify TCR beta CDR3 regions. PCR amplification bias was corrected using a synthetic template baseline for primer optimization and computational correction. Under the source paper's analysis protocol: Reads were assigned to V, D and J genes according to IMGT and analyzed in immunoSEQ Analyzer, with only productive sequences retained. Clonality was computed as one minus Shannon entropy normalized by log2 of the number of productive unique sequences. Public and private clones were assessed among the 100 most prevalent clones of each patient and control. Susac-specific clones were defined as absent from healthy and MS cohorts, some 1,000 published viral clones and other ImmuneACCESS disease sequences. TCRdb reprocessed the public reads (quality trimming at Q25 with fastp, clone calling with MiXCR) and kept in-frame beta chains. Identical CDR3 protein sequences are pooled into one entry, listed with their most common genes and DNA. TCRdb's processing, not the authors', yielded these V and J calls. Counted in this sample were some 160,000 distinct CDR3 sequences; roughly 96% of them appeared once. Jointly, the top ten make up about 0.15% of the sample.

Peripheral blood CD8+ and CD4+ T cells from healthy donors, Susac syndrome patients and multiple sclerosis patients were profiled by high-throughput TCR beta sequencing. The multiple sclerosis controls were treatment-naive patients whose relapsing-remitting disease, either stable or active, fulfilled the revised McDonald criteria. Bulk CD8+ and CD4+ T cells were purified by magnetic negative isolation, while CD8+ TEMRA cells were enriched using FACS. Blood was drawn into EDTA tubes, processed within 24 hours, and PBMCs were isolated by density gradient centrifugation. PBMCs intended for TCR sequencing were frozen in liquid nitrogen and were later thawed in a 37 degrees C water bath. Purity of sorted or isolated CD4+, CD8+ and CD8+ TEMRA cells was at least 90%. V sheds 3 bases and J sheds 1 base, leaving 16 bases between their ends. The CDR3 starts with the cysteine, ends with the phenylalanine, and has 17 residues. Only the CDR3 region is kept as DNA, spanning 51 bases read in frame from base 1. CDR1 and CDR2, looked up from the germline V gene, are MNHNS and SASEGT.

The full study reports these points: The study acknowledged that relatively few individuals were included in the TCR sequencing and HLA analysis.

This receptor was identified in a human donor with multiple sclerosis. The sequenced sample consisted of CD8+ T cells from PBMCs. The chain was built from TRBV6-1 and TRBJ2-1; TRBD2 is a weak D gene call, 6 bases matching. For the CDR3, the sequence is CASSDGSGSLSYNEQFF. The base sequence is TGTGCCAGCAGTGACGGTAGCGGTTCGCTGTCCTACAATGAGCAGTTCTTC.